A single sample gave rise to the 5 T cell receptor beta chains below, sequenced in a study of blood T cells in healthy people across ages. A second PCR of 7 to 11 cycles used a sample-barcoded 5' primer and a J-beta primer mix. TCRdb redid the calling of the 5' RACE reads with MiXCR, one entry per CDR3 protein. The profile shows around 690,000 distinct CDR3 sequences, about 53% of them singletons. Sequenced: blood. These receptors came from a man aged 55 to 70 in good health.

The sample holds a few counts of this clonotype. The chain links TRBV4-2 to TRBJ1-2; D remains unclear. The CDR3 has 15 amino acids. V dropped 0 bases and J dropped 6 bases, with 14 bases sitting between them. Germline CDR1 LGHNA, CDR2 YNFKEQ. CDR3 in DNA: TGTGCCAGCAGCCAAGATGACCTTTTAGGTGATGGCTACACCTTC. This translates into CASSQDDLLGDGYTF.

The chain is built from TRBV20-1 and TRBJ2-3; D is perhaps TRBD1 or TRBD2 (5 bases each). The CDR3 contains 14 residues. Germline CDR1 and CDR2: DFQATT and SNEGSKA (reference sequence). Trimming shortened V by 5 bases and J by 0 bases, and 12 bases separated the two germline ends. The chain's CDR3 is CSAGQGESTDTQYF. The CDR3 DNA is TGCAGTGCTGGCCAAGGGGAGAGCACAGATACGCAGTATTTT.

The chain links TRBV7-2 to TRBJ2-5; D ambiguous. The germline V gene encodes CDR1 SGHTA and CDR2 FQGNSA. The germline V and J ends were trimmed by 4 bases and 5 bases, with 11 bases remaining between them. The CDR3 totals 13 residues. CDR3 sequence reads: CASSSPAKETQYF. The CDR3, as DNA: TGTGCCAGCAGCTCCCCAGCCAAGGAGACCCAGTACTTC. The whole variable domain, remainder taken from reference TRBV7-2 and TRBJ2-5, is GAGVSQSPSNKVTEKGKDVELRCDPISGHTALYWYRQSLGQGLEFLIYFQGNSAPDKSGLPSDRFSAERTGGSVSTLTIQRTQQEDSAVYLCASSSPAKETQYFGPGTRLLVL.

This clonotype was seen only a few times. This chain connects TRBV9 to TRBJ1-6; D gene uncertain. The CDR3 length is 15 residues. CDR1 is SGDLS and CDR2 is YYNGEE in the germline V gene. Between the trimmed V and J ends, which lost 2 bases and 0 bases, there was a span of 6 bases. The CDR3 protein is CASSVGDSYNSPLHF. CDR3 nucleotide sequence: TGTGCCAGCAGCGTTGGGGACTCCTATAATTCACCCCTCCACTTT. The entire variable domain, with the rest obtained from reference TRBV9 and TRBJ1-6, is as follows: DSGVTQTPKHLITATGQRVTLRCSPRSGDLSVYWYQQSLDQGLQFLIQYYNGEERAKGNILERFSAQQFPDLHSELNLSSLELGDSALYFCASSVGDSYNSPLHFGNGTRLTVT.

The V gene is TRBV7-2, the J gene TRBJ2-3, with TRBD2 matching 8 bases. After removal of 5 bases from V and 4 bases from J, the junction contained 11 bases not matched to a gene. The CDR3 is made up of 16 amino acids. Germline V gene lookup returns CDR1 SGHTA and CDR2 FQGNSA. In DNA, the CDR3 is TGTGCCAGCAGCGCTACAAGCGGGGGCGTCGCAGATACGCAGTATTTT. Amino acid sequence: CASSATSGGVADTQYF.